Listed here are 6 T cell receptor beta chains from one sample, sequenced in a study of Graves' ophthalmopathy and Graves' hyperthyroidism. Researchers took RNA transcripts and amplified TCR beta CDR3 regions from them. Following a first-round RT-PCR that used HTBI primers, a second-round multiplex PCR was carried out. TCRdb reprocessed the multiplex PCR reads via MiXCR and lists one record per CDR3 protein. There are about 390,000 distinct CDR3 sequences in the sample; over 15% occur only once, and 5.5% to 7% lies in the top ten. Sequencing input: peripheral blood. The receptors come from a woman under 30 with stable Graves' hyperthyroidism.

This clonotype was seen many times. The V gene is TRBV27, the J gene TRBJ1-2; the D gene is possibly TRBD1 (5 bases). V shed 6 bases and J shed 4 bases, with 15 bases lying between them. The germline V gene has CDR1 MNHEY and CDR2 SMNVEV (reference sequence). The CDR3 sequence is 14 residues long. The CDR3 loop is CASRVIGEPYGYTF. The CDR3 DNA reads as TGTGCCAGCAGAGTTATAGGGGAACCCTATGGCTACACCTTC.

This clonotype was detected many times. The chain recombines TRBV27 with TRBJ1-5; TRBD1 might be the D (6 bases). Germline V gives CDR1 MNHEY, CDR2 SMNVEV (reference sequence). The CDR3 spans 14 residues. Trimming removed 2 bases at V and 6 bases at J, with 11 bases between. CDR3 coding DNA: TGTGCCAGCAGTTTACACAGGGAGGGTCAGCCCCAGCATTTT. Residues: CASSLHREGQPQHF.

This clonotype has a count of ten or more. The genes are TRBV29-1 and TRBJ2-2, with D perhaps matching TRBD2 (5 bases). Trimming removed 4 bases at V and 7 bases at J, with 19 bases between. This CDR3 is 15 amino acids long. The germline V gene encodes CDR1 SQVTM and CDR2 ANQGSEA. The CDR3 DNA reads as TGCAGCGTTGCGGTAGGATCGGGAATATACGGGGAGCTGTTTTTT. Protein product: CSVAVGSGIYGELFF.

The CDR3 loop reads CASRSHRGGFQETQYF. In nucleotides, the CDR3 is TGTGCCAGCAGGAGCCATCGGGGGGGCTTCCAAGAGACCCAGTACTTC. The chain combines TRBV27 with TRBJ2-5; 8 positions match TRBD2. CDR3 length equals 16 residues. Germline-derived CDR1 and CDR2 are MNHEY and SMNVEV (reference sequence). With 6 bases clipped from V and 1 base from J, the junction kept 10 bases outside the gene matches.

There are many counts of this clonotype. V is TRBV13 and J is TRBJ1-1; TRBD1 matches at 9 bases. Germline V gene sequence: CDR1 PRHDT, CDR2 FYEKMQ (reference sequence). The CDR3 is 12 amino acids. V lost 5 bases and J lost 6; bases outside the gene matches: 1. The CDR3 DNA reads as TGTGCCAGCAGCCGACAGGGGGCTGAAGCTTTCTTT. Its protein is CASSRQGAEAFF.

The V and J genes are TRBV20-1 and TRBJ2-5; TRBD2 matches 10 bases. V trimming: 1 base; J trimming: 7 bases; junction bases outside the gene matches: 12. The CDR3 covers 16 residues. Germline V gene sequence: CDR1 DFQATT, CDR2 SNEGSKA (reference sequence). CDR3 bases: TGCAGTGCTAGAGGGGAGGGAGCGGGGGGGAGGCGGACCCAGTACTTC. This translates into CSARGEGAGGRRTQYF.